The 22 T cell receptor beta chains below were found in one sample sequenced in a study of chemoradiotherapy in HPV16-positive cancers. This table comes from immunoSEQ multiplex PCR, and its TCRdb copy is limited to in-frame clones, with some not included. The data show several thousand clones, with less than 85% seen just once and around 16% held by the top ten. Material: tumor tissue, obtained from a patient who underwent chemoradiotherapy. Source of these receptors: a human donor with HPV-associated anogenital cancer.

The CDR3 nucleotides read TGTGCCAGTAGTGCTCAGGGGGCGGATCAGCCCCAGCATTTT. Its translation is CASSAQGADQPQHF. The chain couples TRBV19 to TRBJ1-5; TRBD1 agrees at 8 bases. CDR3 length: 14 amino acids. Losses at the gene ends were 5 bases for V and 5 bases for J; bases not matched to a gene: 5. Germline CDR1 is LNHDA and CDR2 is SQIVND (reference sequence).

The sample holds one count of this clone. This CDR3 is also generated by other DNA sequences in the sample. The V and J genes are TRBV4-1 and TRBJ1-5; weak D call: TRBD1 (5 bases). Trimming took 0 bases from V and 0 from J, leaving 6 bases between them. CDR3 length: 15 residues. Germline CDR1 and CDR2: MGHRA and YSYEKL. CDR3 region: CASSQDGGSNQPQHF. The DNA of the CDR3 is TGCGCCAGCAGCCAAGATGGGGGTAGCAATCAGCCCCAGCATTTT.

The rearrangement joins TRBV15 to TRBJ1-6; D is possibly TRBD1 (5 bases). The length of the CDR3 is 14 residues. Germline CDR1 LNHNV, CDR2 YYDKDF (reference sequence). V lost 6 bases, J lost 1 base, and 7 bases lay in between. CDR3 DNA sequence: TGTGCCACCAGTTGGGGGTCCTATAATTCACCCCTCCACTTT. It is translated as CATSWGSYNSPLHF.

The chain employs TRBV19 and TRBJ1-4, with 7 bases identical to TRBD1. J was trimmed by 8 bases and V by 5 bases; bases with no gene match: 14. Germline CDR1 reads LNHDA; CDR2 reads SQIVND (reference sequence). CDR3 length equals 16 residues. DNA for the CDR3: TGTGCCAGTAGTGTCGGGCCTTTGACAGGGCCCGAAAAACTGTTTTTT. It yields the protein CASSVGPLTGPEKLFF.

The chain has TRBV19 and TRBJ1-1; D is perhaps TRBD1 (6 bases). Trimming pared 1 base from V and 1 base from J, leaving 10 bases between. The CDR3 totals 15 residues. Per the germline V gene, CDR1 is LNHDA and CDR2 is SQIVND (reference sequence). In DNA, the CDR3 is TGTGCCAGTAGTATAGCCGGGACACCGAACACTGAAGCTTTCTTT. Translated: CASSIAGTPNTEAFF.

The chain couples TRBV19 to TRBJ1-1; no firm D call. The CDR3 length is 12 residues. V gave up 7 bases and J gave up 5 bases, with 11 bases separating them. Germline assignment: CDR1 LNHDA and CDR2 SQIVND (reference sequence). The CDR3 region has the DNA TGTGCCAGTACCAATCGGGCGACTGAAGCTTTCTTT. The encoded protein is CASTNRATEAFF.

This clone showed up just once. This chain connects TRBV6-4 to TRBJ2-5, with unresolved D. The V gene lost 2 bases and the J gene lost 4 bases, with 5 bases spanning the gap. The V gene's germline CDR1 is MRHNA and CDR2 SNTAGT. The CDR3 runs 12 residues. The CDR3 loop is CASSDKGETQYF. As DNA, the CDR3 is TGTGCCAGCAGTGACAAGGGAGAGACCCAGTACTTC.

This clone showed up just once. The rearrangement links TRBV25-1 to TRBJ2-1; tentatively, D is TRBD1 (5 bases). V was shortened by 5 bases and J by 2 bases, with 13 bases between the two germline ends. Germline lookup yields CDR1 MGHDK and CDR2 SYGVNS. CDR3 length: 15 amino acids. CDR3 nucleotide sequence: TGTGCCAGCAGTCTCCAGGGCAACGCCTACAATGAGCAGTTCTTC. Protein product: CASSLQGNAYNEQFF.

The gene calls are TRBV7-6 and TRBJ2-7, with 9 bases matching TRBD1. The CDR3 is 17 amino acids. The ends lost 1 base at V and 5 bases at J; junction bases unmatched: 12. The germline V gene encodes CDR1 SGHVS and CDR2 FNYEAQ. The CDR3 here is CASSLESPHRGLDEQYF. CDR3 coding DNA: TGTGCCAGCAGCTTAGAGTCCCCCCACAGGGGGCTCGACGAGCAGTACTTC.

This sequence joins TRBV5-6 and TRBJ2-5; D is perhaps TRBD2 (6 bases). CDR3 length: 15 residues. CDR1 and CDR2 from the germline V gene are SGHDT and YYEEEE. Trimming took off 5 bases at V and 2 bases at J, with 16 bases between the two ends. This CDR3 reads CASSFPRDWQETQYF. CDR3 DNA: TGTGCCAGCAGTTTCCCTAGGGACTGGCAAGAGACCCAGTACTTC.

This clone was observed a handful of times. DNA for the CDR3: TGTGCCAGCAGTGACTCCGTCGGGGCTAATGAAAAACTGTTTTTT. Its protein is CASSDSVGANEKLFF. The chain is built from TRBV6-4 and TRBJ1-4; D uncertain. Looked up from germline, CDR1 is MRHNA and CDR2 is SNTAGT. The CDR3 totals 15 residues. The V end was cut by 0 bases, the J end by 3 bases, with 8 bases between.

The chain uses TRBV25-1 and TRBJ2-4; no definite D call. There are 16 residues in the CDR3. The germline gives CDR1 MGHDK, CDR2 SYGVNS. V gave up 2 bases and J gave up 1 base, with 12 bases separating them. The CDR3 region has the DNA TGTGCCAGCAGTGAAACCAGGACGGTCGCCAAAAACATTCAGTACTTC. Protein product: CASSETRTVAKNIQYF.

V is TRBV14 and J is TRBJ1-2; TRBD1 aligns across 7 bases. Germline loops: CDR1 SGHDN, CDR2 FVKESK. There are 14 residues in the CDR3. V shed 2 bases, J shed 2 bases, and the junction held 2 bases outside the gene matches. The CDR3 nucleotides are TGTGCCAGCAGCCAATGGGGACAGAACTATGGCTACACCTTC. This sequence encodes CASSQWGQNYGYTF.

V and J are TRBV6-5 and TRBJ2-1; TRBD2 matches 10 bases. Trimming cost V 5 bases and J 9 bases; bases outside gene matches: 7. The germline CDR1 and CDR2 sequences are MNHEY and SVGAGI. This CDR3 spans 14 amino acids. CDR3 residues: CASSASGGAGEQFF. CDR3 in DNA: TGTGCCAGCAGTGCCAGCGGGGGGGCCGGTGAGCAGTTCTTC.

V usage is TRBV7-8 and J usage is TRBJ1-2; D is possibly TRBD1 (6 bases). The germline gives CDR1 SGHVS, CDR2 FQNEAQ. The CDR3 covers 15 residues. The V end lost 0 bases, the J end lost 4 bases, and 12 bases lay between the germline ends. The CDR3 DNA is TGTGCCAGCAGCTTAGCTTTTACAGGGACCTATGGCTACACCTTC. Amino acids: CASSLAFTGTYGYTF.

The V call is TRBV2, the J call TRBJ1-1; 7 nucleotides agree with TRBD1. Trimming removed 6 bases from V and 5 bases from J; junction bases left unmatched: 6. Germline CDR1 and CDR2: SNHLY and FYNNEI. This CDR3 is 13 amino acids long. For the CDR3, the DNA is TGTGCCAGCAGAAGGGACAGAGCTACTGAAGCTTTCTTT. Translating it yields CASRRDRATEAFF.

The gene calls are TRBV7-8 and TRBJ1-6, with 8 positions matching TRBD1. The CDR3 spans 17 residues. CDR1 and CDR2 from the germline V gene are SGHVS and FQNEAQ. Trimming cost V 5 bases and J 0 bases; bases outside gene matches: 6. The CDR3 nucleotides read TGTGCCAGCAGCCCCCGCACAGGGGGCTCCTATAATTCACCCCTCCACTTT. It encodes CASSPRTGGSYNSPLHF.

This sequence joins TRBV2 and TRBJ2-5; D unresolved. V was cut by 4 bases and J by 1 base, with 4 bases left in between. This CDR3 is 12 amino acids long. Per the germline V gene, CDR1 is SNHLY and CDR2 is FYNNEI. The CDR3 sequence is CASSVFQETQYF. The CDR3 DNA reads TGTGCCAGCAGTGTATTCCAAGAGACCCAGTACTTC. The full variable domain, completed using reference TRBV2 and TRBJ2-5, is EPEVTQTPSHQVTQMGQEVILRCVPISNHLYFYWYRQILGQKVEFLVSFYNNEISEKSEIFDDQFSVERPDGSNFTLKIRSTKLEDSAMYFCASSVFQETQYFGPGTRLLVL.

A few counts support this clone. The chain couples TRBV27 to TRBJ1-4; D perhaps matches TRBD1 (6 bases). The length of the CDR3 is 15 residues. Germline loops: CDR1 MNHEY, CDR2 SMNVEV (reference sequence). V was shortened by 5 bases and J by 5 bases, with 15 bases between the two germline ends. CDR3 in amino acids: CASSTTGQKNEKLFF. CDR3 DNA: TGTGCCAGCAGTACAACCGGACAGAAAAATGAAAAACTGTTTTTT.

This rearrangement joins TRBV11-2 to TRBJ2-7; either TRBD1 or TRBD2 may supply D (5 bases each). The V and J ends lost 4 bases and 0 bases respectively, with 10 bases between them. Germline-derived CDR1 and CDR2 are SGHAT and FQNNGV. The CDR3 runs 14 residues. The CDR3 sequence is CASSSWGNSYEQYF. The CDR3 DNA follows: TGTGCCAGCAGCTCCTGGGGGAACTCCTACGAGCAGTACTTC.

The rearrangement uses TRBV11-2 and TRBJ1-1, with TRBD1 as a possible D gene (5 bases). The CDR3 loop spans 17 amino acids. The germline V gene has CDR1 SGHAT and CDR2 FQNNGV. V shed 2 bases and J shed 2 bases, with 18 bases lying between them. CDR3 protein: CASSLSQGMSFNTEAFF. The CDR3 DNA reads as TGTGCCAGCAGCTTAAGCCAGGGAATGTCGTTCAACACTGAAGCTTTCTTT.

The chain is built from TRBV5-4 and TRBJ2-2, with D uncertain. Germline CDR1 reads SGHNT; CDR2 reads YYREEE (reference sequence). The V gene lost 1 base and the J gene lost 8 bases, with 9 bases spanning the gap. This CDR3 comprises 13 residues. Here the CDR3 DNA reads TGTGCCAGCAGCTTGAGTCACGTGGGGGAGCTGTTTTTT. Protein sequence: CASSLSHVGELFF.